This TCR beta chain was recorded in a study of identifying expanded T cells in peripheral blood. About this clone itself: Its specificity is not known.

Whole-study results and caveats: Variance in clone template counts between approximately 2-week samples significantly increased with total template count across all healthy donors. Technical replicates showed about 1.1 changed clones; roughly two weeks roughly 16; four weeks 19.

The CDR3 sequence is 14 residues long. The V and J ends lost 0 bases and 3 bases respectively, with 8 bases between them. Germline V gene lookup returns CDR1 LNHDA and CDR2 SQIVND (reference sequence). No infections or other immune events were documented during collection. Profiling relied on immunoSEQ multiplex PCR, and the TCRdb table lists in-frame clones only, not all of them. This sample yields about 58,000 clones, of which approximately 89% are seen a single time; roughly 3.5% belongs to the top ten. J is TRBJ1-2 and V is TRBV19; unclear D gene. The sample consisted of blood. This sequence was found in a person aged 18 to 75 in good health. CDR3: CASSIDGNYYGYTF. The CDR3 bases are TGTGCCAGTAGTATAGACGGGAACTACTATGGCTACACCTTC.